Following are 7 T cell receptor beta chains from one sample sequenced in a study of blood T cell repertoires in COVID-19 (dated by TCRdb to between 2020 and 2021). Library generation was performed with the immunoSEQ multiplex PCR assay. The immuneACCESS repertoire file appears here via TCRdb, limited to in-frame rearrangements. These files lack a portion of the clones; in checked studies, under half of the deficit traces to unresolved V genes, and the cause of the others is not known. In this sample the table shows roughly 220,000 clones, around 86% of which occur a single time. Around 9.6% of the sample lies in the top ten. Sequencing used peripheral blood. These receptors were obtained from a woman in her forties or fifties with COVID-19, enrolled during active disease.

This clone has just a few counts. CDR3 bases: TGTGCCAGCAGTAACCAGGTTCGATATGGCTACACCTTC. Amino acid sequence: CASSNQVRYGYTF. The chain carries TRBV2 and TRBJ1-2; D is ambiguous. The length of the CDR3 is 13 residues. Germline V lookup: CDR1 SNHLY, CDR2 FYNNEI. With 5 bases removed from V and 5 bases from J, the gap between germline ends came to 12 bases.

As DNA, the CDR3 is TGTGCCAGCCCCGGCCTGGGGAGCGATCAGCCCCAGCATTTT. Protein sequence: CASPGLGSDQPQHF. The chain uses TRBV27 and TRBJ1-5; D ambiguous. Germline assignment: CDR1 MNHEY and CDR2 SMNVEV (reference sequence). The CDR3 spans 14 residues. Trimming took off 8 bases at V and 5 bases at J, with 16 bases between the two ends.

The chain carries TRBV5-5 and TRBJ2-7, with a weak D call TRBD2 (5 bases). The germline V gene encodes CDR1 SGHKS and CDR2 YYEKEE (reference sequence). The CDR3 is made up of 15 amino acids. Deletions cut 0 bases from V and 3 bases from J, with 13 bases between. The CDR3 loop reads CASSLGLAQVYEQYV. The CDR3 nucleotides are TGTGCCAGCAGCTTGGGTCTAGCCCAAGTCTACGAGCAGTACGTC.

This clone was detected a few times. In DNA form, the CDR3 reads TGTGCCAGCAGTCTCCGGGGGGAAGACTATGGCTACACCTTC. This codes for CASSLRGEDYGYTF. This chain links TRBV6-5 with TRBJ1-2; TRBD1 might be the D (5 bases). Germline V CDR1 and CDR2: MNHEY, SVGAGI. The length of the CDR3 is 14 residues. The germline V and J ends were trimmed by 5 bases and 3 bases, with 13 bases remaining between them.

V usage is TRBV11-2 and J usage is TRBJ1-2, with 8 bases matching TRBD1. Germline values: CDR1 SGHAT, CDR2 FQNNGV. This CDR3 comprises 15 residues. V shed 1 base, J shed 2 bases, and the junction held 3 bases outside the gene matches. The CDR3 sequence: CASSLVRDRNYGYTF. The DNA for the CDR3 is TGTGCCAGCAGCTTAGTACGGGACAGGAACTATGGCTACACCTTC.

The V and J genes are TRBV7-9 and TRBJ1-4, with no clear D. V was trimmed by 3 bases and J by 0 bases, leaving 5 bases between them. The CDR3 is 14 residues long. Germline CDR1 and CDR2: SEHNR and FQNEAQ (reference sequence). The CDR3 region has the DNA TGTGCCAGCAGCTTGTATGCAACTAATGAAAAACTGTTTTTT. The encoded protein is CASSLYATNEKLFF.

The rearrangement joins TRBV5-6 to TRBJ1-1; 10 positions match TRBD1. The CDR3 totals 15 residues. Germline V gives CDR1 SGHDT, CDR2 YYEEEE. V lost 6 bases and J lost 6; bases outside the gene matches: 11. The CDR3: CASTVPGQGSSEAFF. CDR3 sequence (DNA): TGTGCCAGCACCGTGCCGGGACAGGGGAGTTCTGAAGCTTTCTTT.